A single sample is the source of the 30 T cell receptor beta chains below, sequenced in a study of beta chain features in type 1 diabetes. The investigators reverse transcribed all of the isolated RNA, so they sequenced expressed TCRB transcripts. The assay was immunoSEQ multiplex PCR, and TCRdb's table has in-frame clones only and misses some. The data show around 300,000 clones, around 7.8% seen once. The sequencing input was central memory CD4+ T cells from blood. Source of these receptors: a woman younger than 30 in good health.

This clone has just a few counts. The J gene is TRBJ2-5, the V gene TRBV15, with D uncertain. CDR1 and CDR2 from the germline V gene are LNHNV and YYDKDF (reference sequence). Trimming took 1 base from V and 5 from J, leaving 8 bases between them. The CDR3 sequence is 13 residues long. CDR3 sequence: CATSRAFPETQYF. CDR3 sequence (DNA): TGTGCCACCAGCAGAGCATTTCCGGAGACCCAGTACTTC. The whole variable domain, filled in from reference TRBV15 and TRBJ2-5, reads DAMVIQNPRYQVTQFGKPVTLSCSQTLNHNVMYWYQQKSSQAPKLLFHYYDKDFNNEADTPDNFQSRRPNTSFCFLDIRSPGLGDTAMYLCATSRAFPETQYFGPGTRLLVL.

This sequence joins TRBV18 and TRBJ1-1, with D possibly matching TRBD1 (6 bases). The germline CDR1 and CDR2 sequences are KGHSH and LQKENI. The CDR3 sequence is 15 residues long. V was trimmed by 1 base and J by 3 bases, leaving 12 bases between them. For the CDR3, the DNA is TGTGCCAGCTCACCACGGGGGGGCGCGTACACTGAAGCTTTCTTT. This sequence encodes CASSPRGGAYTEAFF.

With respect to this clone: A read error may be the cause here, since a much bigger clone is one base away. The rearrangement joins TRBV6-6 to TRBJ1-3; 7 positions agree with TRBD1. The CDR3 has 15 amino acids. Germline V gives CDR1 MNHNY, CDR2 SVGAGI (reference sequence). V gave up 7 bases and J gave up 2 bases; unmatched junction bases: 8. This CDR3 is CASMTGRRTGNTIYF. The DNA for the CDR3 is TGTGCCAGCATGACAGGGAGAAGAACTGGAAACACCATATATTTT.

This clone came up many times. The sample contains more than one DNA sequence encoding this CDR3. The rearrangement joins TRBV18 to TRBJ2-5; D is undetermined. CDR3 length: 12 residues. Trimming cost V 2 bases and J 4 bases, with 5 bases left between them. Germline CDR1 reads KGHSH; CDR2 reads LQKENI. CDR3 protein: CASSPGGETQYF. CDR3 sequence (DNA): TGTGCCAGCTCACCAGGCGGAGAGACCCAGTACTTC.

This clone was picked up a small number of times. The chain is built from TRBV7-2 and TRBJ1-5, with D possibly being TRBD1 (6 bases). This CDR3 spans 15 amino acids. Between the trimmed V and J ends, which lost 0 bases and 1 base, there was a span of 7 bases. The germline CDR1 and CDR2 sequences are SGHTA and FQGNSA. The CDR3 DNA sequence: TGTGCCAGCAGCTTAGCGCAGGGGAGCAATCAGCCCCAGCATTTT. Protein sequence: CASSLAQGSNQPQHF.

The genes are TRBV6-5 and TRBJ1-1, with D possibly TRBD1 on 5 matching bases. The length of the CDR3 is 13 residues. The V gene lost 7 bases and the J gene lost 3 bases, with 12 bases spanning the gap. The V gene's germline CDR1 is MNHEY and CDR2 SVGAGI. CDR3: CASIGRVDTEAFF. CDR3 nucleotide sequence: TGTGCCAGCATCGGCAGGGTGGACACTGAAGCTTTCTTT.

V is TRBV4-2 and J is TRBJ2-5; D is ambiguous. Trimming removed 3 bases at V and 5 bases at J, with 10 bases between. The CDR3 extends over 13 amino acids. Per the germline V gene, CDR1 is LGHNA and CDR2 is YNFKEQ. The CDR3 region is CASSQVGWETQYF. DNA of the CDR3: TGTGCCAGCAGCCAGGTCGGCTGGGAGACCCAGTACTTC.

This clone was recorded a few times. The chain combines TRBV5-1 with TRBJ1-2; D uncertain. This CDR3 has 14 residues. Trimming shortened V by 6 bases and J by 4 bases, and 16 bases separated the two germline ends. Per the germline V gene, CDR1 is SGHRS and CDR2 is YFSETQ. The CDR3 DNA reads as TGCGCCAGCAAGGAGGCCGCTGACTCCTATGGCTACACCTTC. Protein: CASKEAADSYGYTF.

Only a few counts were recorded for this clone. The chain couples TRBV2 to TRBJ2-2; D is uncertain. Trimming took off 6 bases at V and 3 bases at J, with 5 bases between the two ends. Germline CDR1 and CDR2: SNHLY and FYNNEI. The CDR3 runs 12 residues. The CDR3 loop reads CASRLYTGELFF. In DNA form, the CDR3 reads TGTGCCAGCAGACTGTACACCGGGGAGCTGTTTTTT.

J is TRBJ2-7 and V is TRBV11-3; D may be TRBD2 (6 bases). Germline lookup yields CDR1 SGHNT and CDR2 YENEEA. V was clipped by 3 bases and J by 2 bases, with 8 bases between them. The CDR3 sequence is 13 residues long. This chain's CDR3 is CASSLGGTYEQYF. CDR3 DNA: TGTGCCAGCAGCTTGGGGGGAACCTACGAGCAGTACTTC.

This clone was observed a handful of times. This chain links TRBV7-9 with TRBJ2-5, with D perhaps matching TRBD1 (6 bases). Germline CDR1 SEHNR, CDR2 FQNEAQ (reference sequence). CDR3 length: 16 amino acids. Trimming left V 5 bases short and J 1 base short, with 17 bases between. The CDR3 DNA sequence: TGTGCCAGCAGCGAACAGGGTTTTGGGGCCCAAGAGACCCAGTACTTC. This translates into CASSEQGFGAQETQYF.

The V call is TRBV18, the J call TRBJ2-7, with TRBD2 matching 10 bases. CDR3 length equals 14 residues. Germline CDR1 is KGHSH and CDR2 is LQKENI. J was trimmed by 7 bases and V by 3 bases; bases with no gene match: 6. The CDR3 sequence is CASSPGLAEGEQYF. CDR3 sequence (DNA): TGTGCCAGCTCACCCGGACTAGCGGAGGGGGAGCAGTACTTC.

This clone was picked up many times. The V and J genes are TRBV9 and TRBJ2-1; TRBD2 matches at 9 bases. After removal of 2 bases from V and 3 bases from J, the junction contained 9 bases not matched to a gene. The CDR3 sequence is 17 residues long. The germline V gene has CDR1 SGDLS and CDR2 YYNGEE. The CDR3 here is CASSVGTSWDLYNEQFF. The CDR3 DNA sequence: TGTGCCAGCAGCGTCGGGACTAGCTGGGACCTCTACAATGAGCAGTTCTTC.

The gene calls are TRBV7-3 and TRBJ1-2; D not resolved. Trimming took 2 bases from V and 3 from J, leaving 7 bases between them. Germline CDR1 reads SGHTA; CDR2 reads FQGTGA. The CDR3 contains 13 residues. CDR3 residues: CASSLGQDYGYTF. The CDR3, as DNA: TGTGCCAGCAGCTTAGGCCAGGACTATGGCTACACCTTC.

In nucleotides, the CDR3 is TGTGCCAGCAGCGTAGTGAGGGGAACGAGTGCCGGGGAGCTGTTTTTT. Encoded protein: CASSVVRGTSAGELFF. This chain uses TRBV9 with TRBJ2-2; D is possibly TRBD1 or TRBD2 (5 bases each). The CDR3 covers 16 residues. The germline V gene has CDR1 SGDLS and CDR2 YYNGEE. The ends were cut back, 0 bases at V and 6 bases at J, with 15 bases in the middle.

This clone was seen a handful of times. The V and J genes are TRBV27 and TRBJ2-1, with TRBD2 matching over 8 bases. The trim removed 1 base at V and 2 bases at J, leaving 4 bases unmatched. Per the germline V gene, CDR1 is MNHEY and CDR2 is SMNVEV (reference sequence). The CDR3 runs 16 residues. CDR3 sequence: CASSLLAGNTYNEQFF. CDR3 in DNA: TGTGCCAGCAGTTTATTAGCGGGGAATACCTACAATGAGCAGTTCTTC.

This clone was recorded a few times. The chain has TRBV7-6 and TRBJ1-5; no clear D. The CDR3 is 15 amino acids. V was trimmed by 1 base and J by 4 bases, leaving 11 bases between them. Germline V gene data show CDR1 as SGHVS and CDR2 as FNYEAQ. Here the CDR3 reads CASSLGLGGNQPQHF. As DNA, the CDR3 is TGTGCCAGCAGCTTAGGACTTGGCGGGAATCAGCCCCAGCATTTT.

The V gene is TRBV9, the J gene TRBJ2-1, with D tentatively TRBD1 (5 bases). This CDR3 is 14 amino acids long. CDR1 is SGDLS, CDR2 YYNGEE, per germline. V shed 4 bases and J shed 8 bases, with 16 bases lying between them. The CDR3 region is CASSPPGRAHEQFF. The CDR3 coding sequence is TGTGCCAGCAGCCCCCCCGGCAGGGCCCATGAGCAGTTCTTC.

This clone was picked up a small number of times. Other DNA sequences in this sample translate to the same CDR3. The chain combines TRBV18 with TRBJ2-5, with unresolved D. Germline V lookup: CDR1 KGHSH, CDR2 LQKENI. The CDR3 covers 13 residues. Trimming shortened V by 1 base and J by 5 bases, and 8 bases separated the two germline ends. The CDR3 sequence: CASSPRSGETQYF. The CDR3, as DNA: TGTGCCAGCTCACCACGCAGTGGGGAGACCCAGTACTTC.

The chain recombines TRBV5-1 with TRBJ2-4, with D perhaps TRBD2 (6 bases). The CDR3 is 13 residues long. Per the germline V gene, CDR1 is SGHRS and CDR2 is YFSETQ. Trimming left V 0 bases short and J 9 bases short, with 10 bases between. CDR3 residues: CASSLDQGGIQYF. The CDR3 nucleotides are TGCGCCAGCAGCTTGGATCAGGGAGGCATTCAGTACTTC.

This clone came up many times. The chain has TRBV7-9 and TRBJ2-5, with TRBD2 as a possible D gene (5 bases). Trimming removed 1 base from V and 4 bases from J, with 13 bases in between. This CDR3 region has 15 residues. Germline loops: CDR1 SEHNR, CDR2 FQNEAQ (reference sequence). The CDR3 reads CASSLESGVTETQYF. CDR3 DNA: TGTGCCAGCAGCTTAGAGTCCGGGGTTACAGAGACCCAGTACTTC.

The sample holds a few counts of this clone. The rearrangement links TRBV6-1 to TRBJ1-2, with D unclear. Trimming left V 5 bases short and J 14 bases short, with 18 bases between. The CDR3 totals 12 residues. Germline V gene sequence: CDR1 MNHNS, CDR2 SASEGT. The CDR3 DNA reads as TGTGCCAGCAGTCACCTCGACATGGAGACTACCTTC. Translating gives CASSHLDMETTF.

The J gene is TRBJ1-2, the V gene TRBV27; D is uncertain. CDR1 and CDR2 (germline): MNHEY, SMNVEV (reference sequence). V dropped 0 bases and J dropped 6 bases, with 14 bases sitting between them. The length of the CDR3 is 15 residues. CDR3 residues: CASSLSGWAGDGYTF. The CDR3 DNA follows: TGTGCCAGCAGTTTATCAGGCTGGGCAGGTGATGGCTACACCTTC.

This clone occurred many times. This chain connects TRBV15 to TRBJ1-1, with no clear D. The CDR3 contains 12 residues. Germline-derived CDR1 and CDR2 are LNHNV and YYDKDF (reference sequence). V was clipped by 3 bases and J by 1 base, with 3 bases between them. In DNA, the CDR3 is TGTGCCACCAGCAGCCAGAACACTGAAGCTTTCTTT. It codes for CATSSQNTEAFF.

The rearrangement uses TRBV5-1 and TRBJ2-1; 10 positions agree with TRBD1. V lost 7 bases and J lost 2; bases outside the gene matches: 3. The CDR3 has 14 residues. Looked up from germline, CDR1 is SGHRS and CDR2 is YFSETQ. CDR3 DNA sequence: TGCGCCAGCCGAGGACAGGGGGCCTACAATGAGCAGTTCTTC. This sequence encodes CASRGQGAYNEQFF.

This chain joins TRBV5-6 and TRBJ2-7; perhaps TRBD2 as D (6 bases). The CDR3 contains 15 residues. Per germline, CDR1 SGHDT and CDR2 YYEEEE. The ends were cut back, 1 base at V and 5 bases at J, with 16 bases in the middle. DNA of the CDR3: TGTGCCAGCAGCTTGCTTGGCGGGGTGCGGGACGAGCAGTACGTC. As protein: CASSLLGGVRDEQYV.

At least ten counts were recorded for this clone. V gene TRBV11-1 combines with J gene TRBJ2-1, with a possible D match to TRBD1 (6 bases). The CDR3 sequence is 15 residues long. Germline V gives CDR1 SGHAT, CDR2 FQDESV (reference sequence). V shed 5 bases and J shed 4 bases, with 15 bases lying between them. CDR3 sequence reads: CASSQDRKTYNEQFF. The CDR3 DNA sequence: TGTGCCAGCAGCCAAGACAGGAAAACATACAATGAGCAGTTCTTC.

This chain connects TRBV2 to TRBJ1-2; 9 bases map to TRBD1. The junction had 10 bases not matched to a gene; V was cut back by 6 bases and J by 8 bases. The CDR3 is made up of 14 amino acids. CDR1 SNHLY and CDR2 FYNNEI come from the germline V gene. CDR3 sequence reads: CASRDPGQGNGYTF. The CDR3 nucleotides are TGTGCCAGCAGGGATCCGGGACAGGGAAACGGCTACACCTTC.

A few counts support this clone. The V call is TRBV7-6, the J call TRBJ2-1, with D possibly being TRBD2 (5 bases). Per germline, CDR1 SGHVS and CDR2 FNYEAQ. This CDR3 spans 17 amino acids. The germline V and J ends were trimmed by 2 bases and 2 bases, with 16 bases remaining between them. The CDR3 DNA sequence: TGTGCCAGCAGCTTACACTCCCTCAGCGGACCCTACAATGAGCAGTTCTTC. Protein sequence: CASSLHSLSGPYNEQFF. The full variable domain, in which reference TRBV7-6 and TRBJ2-1 provide the parts outside the CDR3, is GAGVSQSPRYKVTKRGQDVALRCDPISGHVSLYWYRQALGQGPEFLTYFNYEAQQDKSGLPNDRFSAERPEGSISTLTIQRTEQRDSAMYRCASSLHSLSGPYNEQFFGPGTRLTVL.

In this sample, this clone turned up a few times. The chain links TRBV19 to TRBJ2-2; D perhaps matches TRBD2 (6 bases). Trimming removed 9 bases from V and 1 base from J, with 27 bases in between. The germline V gene has CDR1 LNHDA and CDR2 SQIVND (reference sequence). This CDR3 has 19 amino acids. CDR3 loop: CASELGRFEPEGNTGELFF. DNA for the CDR3: TGTGCCAGCGAATTGGGACGTTTCGAGCCGGAGGGGAACACCGGGGAGCTGTTTTTT.